This T cell receptor (beta chain) was captured in a study of beta chain features in type 1 diabetes. The entirety of the isolated RNA underwent reverse transcription, so expressed TCRB transcripts were sequenced. Data came from immunoSEQ multiplex PCR; TCRdb stores just in-frame clones and leaves some out. The sample lists 150,000 to 200,000 clones, around 8.3% occurring once. This clone was observed a handful of times. Its specificity is unknown. Findings of the study overall: Among patients with Type 1 diabetes, TCRB CDR3s were moderately but significantly shorter in every one of the four CD4+ subsets.

This TCR was recovered from a young woman with type 1 diabetes. The sequenced material came from central memory CD4+ T cells from blood.

The CDR3, as DNA: TGTGCCATCAGTGAGGGCCAGAACAATGAGCAGTTCTTC. This encodes CAISEGQNNEQFF. This chain connects TRBV10-3 to TRBJ2-1; no definite D call. The CDR3 contains 13 residues. V dropped 2 bases and J dropped 5 bases, with 7 bases sitting between them. The germline V gene encodes CDR1 ENHRY and CDR2 SYGVKD.